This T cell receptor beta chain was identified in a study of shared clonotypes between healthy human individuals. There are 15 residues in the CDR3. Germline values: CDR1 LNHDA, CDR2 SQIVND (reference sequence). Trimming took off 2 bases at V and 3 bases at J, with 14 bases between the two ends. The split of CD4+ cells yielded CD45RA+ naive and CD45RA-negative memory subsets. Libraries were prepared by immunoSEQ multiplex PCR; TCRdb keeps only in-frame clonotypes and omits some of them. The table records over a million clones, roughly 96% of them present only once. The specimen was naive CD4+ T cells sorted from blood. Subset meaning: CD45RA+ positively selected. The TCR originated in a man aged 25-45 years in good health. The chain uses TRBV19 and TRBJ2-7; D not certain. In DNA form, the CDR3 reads TGTGCCAGTAGTATAAATTTGTGGGATGACTACGAGCAGTACTTC. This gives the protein CASSINLWDDYEQYF.